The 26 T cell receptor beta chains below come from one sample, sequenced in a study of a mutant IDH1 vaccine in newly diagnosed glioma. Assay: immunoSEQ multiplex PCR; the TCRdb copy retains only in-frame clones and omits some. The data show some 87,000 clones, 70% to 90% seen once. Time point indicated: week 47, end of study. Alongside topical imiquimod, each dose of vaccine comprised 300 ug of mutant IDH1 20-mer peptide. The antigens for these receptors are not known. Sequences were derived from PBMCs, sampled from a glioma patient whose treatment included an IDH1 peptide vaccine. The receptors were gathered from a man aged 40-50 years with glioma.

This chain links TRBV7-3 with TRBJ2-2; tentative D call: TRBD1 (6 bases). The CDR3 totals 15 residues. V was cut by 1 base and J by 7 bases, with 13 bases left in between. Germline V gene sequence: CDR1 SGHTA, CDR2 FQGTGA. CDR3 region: CASSLIPGDNGELFF. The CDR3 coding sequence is TGTGCCAGCAGCTTAATACCAGGGGATAACGGGGAGCTGTTTTTT.

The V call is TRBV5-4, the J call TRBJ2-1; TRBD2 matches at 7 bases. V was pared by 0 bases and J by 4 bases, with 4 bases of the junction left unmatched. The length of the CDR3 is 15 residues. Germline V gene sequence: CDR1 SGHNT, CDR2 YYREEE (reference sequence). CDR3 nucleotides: TGTGCCAGCAGCTTGGTAATAGCGGGTTACAATGAGCAGTTCTTC. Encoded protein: CASSLVIAGYNEQFF.

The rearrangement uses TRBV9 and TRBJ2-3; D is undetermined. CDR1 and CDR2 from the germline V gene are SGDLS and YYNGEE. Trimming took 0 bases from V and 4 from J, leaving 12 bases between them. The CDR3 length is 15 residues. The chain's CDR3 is CASSVGDSPPDTQYF. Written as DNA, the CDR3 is TGTGCCAGCAGCGTAGGGGATTCTCCCCCAGATACGCAGTATTTT.

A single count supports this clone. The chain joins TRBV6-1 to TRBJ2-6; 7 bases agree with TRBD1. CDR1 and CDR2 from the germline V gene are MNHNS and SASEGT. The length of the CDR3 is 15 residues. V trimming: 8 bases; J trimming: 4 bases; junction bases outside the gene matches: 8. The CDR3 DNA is TGTGCCAGCGGACAGGATCCAAGGGGGGCCAACGTCCTGACTTTC. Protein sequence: CASGQDPRGANVLTF.

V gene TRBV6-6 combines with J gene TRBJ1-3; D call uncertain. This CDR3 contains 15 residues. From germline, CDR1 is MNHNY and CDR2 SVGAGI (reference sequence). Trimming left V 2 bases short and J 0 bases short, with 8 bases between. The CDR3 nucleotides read TGTGCCAGCAGTTACGGACGGAGCTCTGGAAACACCATATATTTT. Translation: CASSYGRSSGNTIYF.

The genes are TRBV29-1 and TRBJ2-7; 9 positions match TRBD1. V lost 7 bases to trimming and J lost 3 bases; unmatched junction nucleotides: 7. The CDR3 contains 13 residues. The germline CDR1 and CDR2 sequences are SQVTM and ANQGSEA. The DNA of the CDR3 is TGCAGCGGTGCACAGGGGGCGGGCTACGAGCAGTACTTC. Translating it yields CSGAQGAGYEQYF.

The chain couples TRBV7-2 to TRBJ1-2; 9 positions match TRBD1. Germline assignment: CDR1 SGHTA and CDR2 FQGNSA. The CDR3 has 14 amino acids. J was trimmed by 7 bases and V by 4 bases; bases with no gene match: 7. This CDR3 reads CASSSDRGVGGYTF. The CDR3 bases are TGTGCCAGCAGCTCGGACAGGGGAGTCGGTGGCTACACCTTC.

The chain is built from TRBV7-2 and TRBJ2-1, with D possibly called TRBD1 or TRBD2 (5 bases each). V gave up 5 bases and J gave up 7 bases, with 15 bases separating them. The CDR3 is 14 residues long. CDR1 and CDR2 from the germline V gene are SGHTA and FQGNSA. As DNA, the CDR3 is TGTGCCAGCAGCCCAGGGACCGGTACGAATGAGCAGTTCTTC. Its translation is CASSPGTGTNEQFF.

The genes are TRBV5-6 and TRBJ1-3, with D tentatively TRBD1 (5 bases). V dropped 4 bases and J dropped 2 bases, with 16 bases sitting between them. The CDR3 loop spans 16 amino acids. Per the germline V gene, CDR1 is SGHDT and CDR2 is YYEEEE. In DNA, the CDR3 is TGTGCCAGCAGCCCCACCGGGGGGTTTGCTGGAAACACCATATATTTT. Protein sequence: CASSPTGGFAGNTIYF.

This CDR3 is CASRSAPGGDQPQHF. CDR3 coding DNA: TGTGCCAGCAGAAGTGCGCCTGGGGGGGATCAGCCCCAGCATTTT. The chain links TRBV6-1 to TRBJ1-5, with D possibly TRBD1 on 5 matching bases. CDR3 length: 15 amino acids. Trimming removed 6 bases at V and 5 bases at J, with 17 bases between. Germline V lookup: CDR1 MNHNS, CDR2 SASEGT.

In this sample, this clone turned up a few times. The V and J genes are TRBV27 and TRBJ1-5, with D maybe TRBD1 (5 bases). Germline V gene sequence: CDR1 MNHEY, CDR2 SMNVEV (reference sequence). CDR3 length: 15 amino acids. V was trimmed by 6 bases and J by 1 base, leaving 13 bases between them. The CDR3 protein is CASSSWGSSNQPQHF. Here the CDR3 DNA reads TGTGCCAGCAGCTCCTGGGGGTCCAGCAATCAGCCCCAGCATTTT.

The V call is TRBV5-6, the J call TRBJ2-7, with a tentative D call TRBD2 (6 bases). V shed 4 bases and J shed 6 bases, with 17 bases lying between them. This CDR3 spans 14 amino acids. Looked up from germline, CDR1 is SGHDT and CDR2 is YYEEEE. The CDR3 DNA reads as TGTGCCAGCAGCAGGCCGGGACTCCCTTTCGAGCAGTACTTC. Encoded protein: CASSRPGLPFEQYF.

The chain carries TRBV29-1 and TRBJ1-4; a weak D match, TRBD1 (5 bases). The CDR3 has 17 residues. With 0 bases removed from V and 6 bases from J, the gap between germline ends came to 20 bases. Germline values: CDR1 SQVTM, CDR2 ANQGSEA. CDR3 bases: TGCAGCGTTGAAGAGAGTACAGGCTACAAGCGGGATGAAAAACTGTTTTTT. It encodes CSVEESTGYKRDEKLFF.

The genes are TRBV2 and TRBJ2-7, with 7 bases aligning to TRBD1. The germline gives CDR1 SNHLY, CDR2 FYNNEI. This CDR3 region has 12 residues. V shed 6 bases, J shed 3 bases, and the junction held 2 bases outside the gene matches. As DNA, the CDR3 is TGTGCCAGCAGCTCAGGGGGCTACGAGCAGTACTTC. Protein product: CASSSGGYEQYF.

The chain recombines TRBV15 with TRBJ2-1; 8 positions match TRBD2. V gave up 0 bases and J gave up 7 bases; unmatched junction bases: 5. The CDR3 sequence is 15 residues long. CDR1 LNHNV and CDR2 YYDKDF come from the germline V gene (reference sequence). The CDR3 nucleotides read TGTGCCACCAGCAGAGATTTAGCGGGAAGTAATGAGCAGTTCTTC. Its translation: CATSRDLAGSNEQFF.

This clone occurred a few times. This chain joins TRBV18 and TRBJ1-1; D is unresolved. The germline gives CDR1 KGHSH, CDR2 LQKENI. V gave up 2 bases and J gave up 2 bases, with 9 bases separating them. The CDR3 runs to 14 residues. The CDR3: CASSPTRNNTEAFF. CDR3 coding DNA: TGTGCCAGCTCACCAACAAGGAATAACACTGAAGCTTTCTTT. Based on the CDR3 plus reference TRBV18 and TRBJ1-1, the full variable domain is NAGVMQNPRHLVRRRGQEARLRCSPMKGHSHVYWYRQLPEEGLKFMVYLQKENIIDESGMPKERFSAEFPKEGPSILRIQQVVRGDSAAYFCASSPTRNNTEAFFGQGTRLTVV.

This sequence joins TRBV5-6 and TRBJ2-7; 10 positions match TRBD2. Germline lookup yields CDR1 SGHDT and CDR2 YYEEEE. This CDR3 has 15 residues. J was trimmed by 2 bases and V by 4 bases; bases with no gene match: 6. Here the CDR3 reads CASSPTSGNTYEQYF. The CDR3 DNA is TGTGCCAGCAGCCCCACTAGCGGGAACACCTACGAGCAGTACTTC. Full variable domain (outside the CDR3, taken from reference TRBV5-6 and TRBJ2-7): DAGVTQSPTHLIKTRGQQVTLRCSPKSGHDTVSWYQQALGQGPQFIFQYYEEEERQRGNFPDRFSGHQFPNYSSELNVNALLLGDSALYLCASSPTSGNTYEQYFGPGTRLTVT.

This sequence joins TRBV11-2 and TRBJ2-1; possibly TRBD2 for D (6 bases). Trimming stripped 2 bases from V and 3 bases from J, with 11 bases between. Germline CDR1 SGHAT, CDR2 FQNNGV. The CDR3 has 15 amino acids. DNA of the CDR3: TGTGCCAGCAGCTTAAGTGGGAGGCGCTACAATGAGCAGTTCTTC. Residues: CASSLSGRRYNEQFF.

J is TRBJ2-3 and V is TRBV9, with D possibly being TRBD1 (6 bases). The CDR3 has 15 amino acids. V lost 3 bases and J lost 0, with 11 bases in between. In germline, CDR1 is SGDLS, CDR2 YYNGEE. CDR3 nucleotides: TGTGCCAGCAGCGCAGGGGACCCTAGCACAGATACGCAGTATTTT. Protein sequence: CASSAGDPSTDTQYF.

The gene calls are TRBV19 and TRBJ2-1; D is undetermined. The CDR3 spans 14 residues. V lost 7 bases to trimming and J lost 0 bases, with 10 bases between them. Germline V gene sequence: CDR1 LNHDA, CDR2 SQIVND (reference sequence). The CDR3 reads CASTGWSSYNEQFF. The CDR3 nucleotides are TGTGCCAGTACCGGCTGGAGCTCCTACAATGAGCAGTTCTTC. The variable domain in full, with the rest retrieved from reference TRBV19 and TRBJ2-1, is DGGITQSPKYLFRKEGQNVTLSCEQNLNHDAMYWYRQDPGQGLRLIYYSQIVNDFQKGDIAEGYSVSREKKESFPLTVTSAQKNPTAFYLCASTGWSSYNEQFFGPGTRLTVL.

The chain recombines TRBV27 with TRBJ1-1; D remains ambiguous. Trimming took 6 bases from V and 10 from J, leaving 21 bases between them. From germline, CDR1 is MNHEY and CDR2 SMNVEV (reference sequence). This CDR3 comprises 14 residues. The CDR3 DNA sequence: TGTGCCAGCAGCCTGGGTGCCTTGAGAGGTCGAGCTTTCTTT. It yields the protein CASSLGALRGRAFF.

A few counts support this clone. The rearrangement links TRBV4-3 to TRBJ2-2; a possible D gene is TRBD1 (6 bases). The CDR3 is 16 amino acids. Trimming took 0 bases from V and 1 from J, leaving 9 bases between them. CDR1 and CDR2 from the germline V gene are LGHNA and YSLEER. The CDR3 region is CASSQEGGQNTGELFF. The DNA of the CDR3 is TGCGCCAGCAGCCAAGAAGGGGGACAGAACACCGGGGAGCTGTTTTTT.

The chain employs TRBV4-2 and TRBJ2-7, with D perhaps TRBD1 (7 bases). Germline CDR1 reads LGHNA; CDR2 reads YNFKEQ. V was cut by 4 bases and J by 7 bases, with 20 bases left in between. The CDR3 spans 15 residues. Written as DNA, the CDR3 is TGTGCCAGCAGCCCACACCCCAGGGGGGCCGGAGAGCAGTACTTC. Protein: CASSPHPRGAGEQYF.

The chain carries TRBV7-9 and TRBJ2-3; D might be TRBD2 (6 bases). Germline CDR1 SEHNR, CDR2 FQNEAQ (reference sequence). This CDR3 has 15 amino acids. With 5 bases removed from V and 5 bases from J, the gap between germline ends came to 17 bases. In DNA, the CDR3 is TGTGCCAGCAGCCTCTCACCCCGGGACTTAGATACGCAGTATTTT. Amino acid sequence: CASSLSPRDLDTQYF.

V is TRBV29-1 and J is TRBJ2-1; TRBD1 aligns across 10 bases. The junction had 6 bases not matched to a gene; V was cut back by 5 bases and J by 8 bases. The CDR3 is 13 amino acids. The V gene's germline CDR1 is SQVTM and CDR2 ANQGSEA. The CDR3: CSVQGQGTHEQFF. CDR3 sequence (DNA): TGCAGCGTTCAGGGACAGGGGACCCATGAGCAGTTCTTC.

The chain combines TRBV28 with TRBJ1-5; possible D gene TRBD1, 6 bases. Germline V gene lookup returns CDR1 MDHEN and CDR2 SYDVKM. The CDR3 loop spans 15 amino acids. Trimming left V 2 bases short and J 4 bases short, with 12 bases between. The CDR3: CASSLVGQRNQPQHF. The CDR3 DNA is TGTGCCAGCAGTTTAGTCGGACAGCGGAATCAGCCCCAGCATTTT.